The present entry profiles one T cell receptor beta chain with its context. V gave up 1 base and J gave up 0 bases, with 7 bases separating them. The CDR3 is 14 residues long. The germline V gene encodes CDR1 SEHNR and CDR2 FQNEAQ (reference sequence). The data were obtained in a study of OX40 agonist ivuxolimab in advanced cancers. Libraries were prepared by immunoSEQ multiplex PCR; TCRdb keeps only in-frame clonotypes and omits some of them. The data contain fewer than 100,000 clones, about nine tenths of them seen just once; the ten biggest clones take up approximately 6.2%. The sample consisted of CD4+ or CD8+ T cells sorted from blood, taken in a trial of the OX40 agonist ivuxolimab. The chain couples TRBV7-9 to TRBJ2-7, with D possibly being TRBD1 (5 bases). The source of this sequence is an adult with an advanced solid tumor such as melanoma, head and neck, liver or kidney cancer. Here the CDR3 reads CASSLGQISYEQYF. CDR3 bases: TGTGCCAGCAGCTTAGGACAGATCTCCTACGAGCAGTACTTC.